Listed here are 9 T cell receptor beta chains from one sample, sequenced in a study of radiotherapy plus CTLA-4 blockade in lung cancer. Assay: immunoSEQ multiplex PCR; the TCRdb copy retains only in-frame clones and omits some. The sample holds roughly 60,000 clones, around 77% seen once. The sample here was peripheral blood, taken from a patient treated with radiotherapy plus ipilimumab. These receptors all stem from a human donor with non-small cell lung cancer who had a complete response to radiotherapy plus ipilimumab.

The CDR3 here is CASSYPVGTATYEQYF. The CDR3 DNA reads TGTGCCAGCAGTTACCCGGTGGGGACAGCAACCTACGAGCAGTACTTC. J is TRBJ2-7 and V is TRBV28, with 7 bases that match TRBD1. Germline CDR1 MDHEN, CDR2 SYDVKM. The CDR3 is 16 residues long. V was pared by 4 bases and J by 2 bases, with 11 bases of the junction left unmatched.

The V gene is TRBV5-1, the J gene TRBJ1-1; possible D gene TRBD1, 6 bases. Germline CDR1 reads SGHRS; CDR2 reads YFSETQ. V was clipped by 4 bases and J by 1 base, with 11 bases between them. The CDR3 is 14 amino acids. CDR3 in DNA: TGCGCCAGCAGCATACAGGGCTCGAACACTGAAGCTTTCTTT. It yields the protein CASSIQGSNTEAFF. The entire variable domain, with the rest obtained from reference TRBV5-1 and TRBJ1-1, is as follows: KAGVTQTPRYLIKTRGQQVTLSCSPISGHRSVSWYQQTPGQGLQFLFEYFSETQRNKGNFPGRFSGRQFSNSRSEMNVSTLELGDSALYLCASSIQGSNTEAFFGQGTRLTVV.

The chain is built from TRBV20-1 and TRBJ2-7; unclear D gene. Germline V gene sequence: CDR1 DFQATT, CDR2 SNEGSKA (reference sequence). The V end lost 7 bases, the J end lost 0 bases, and 7 bases lay between the germline ends. There are 11 residues in the CDR3. CDR3: CSVTSSYEQYF. CDR3 DNA: TGCAGTGTCACAAGCTCCTACGAGCAGTACTTC.

This clone was detected only a few times. The rearrangement joins TRBV6-5 to TRBJ2-7, with 10 bases aligning to TRBD1. V shed 2 bases, J shed 2 bases, and the junction held 0 bases outside the gene matches. The germline gives CDR1 MNHEY, CDR2 SVGAGI. This CDR3 is 14 amino acids long. CDR3 DNA: TGTGCCAGCAGTTACGGGACAGGGGCCTACGAGCAGTACTTC. Translation: CASSYGTGAYEQYF.

This chain uses TRBV5-1 with TRBJ2-7; D gene unclear. The CDR3 extends over 15 amino acids. With 0 bases removed from V and 3 bases from J, the gap between germline ends came to 13 bases. From germline, CDR1 is SGHRS and CDR2 YFSETQ. The DNA for the CDR3 is TGCGCCAGCAGCTTGGCAGGCTACCCTTTCTACGAGCAGTACTTC. It yields the protein CASSLAGYPFYEQYF.

The count of this clone is one. The chain is built from TRBV19 and TRBJ2-5, with 11 bases fitting TRBD1. This CDR3 comprises 15 residues. V gave up 5 bases and J gave up 1 base; unmatched junction bases: 3. Per the germline V gene, CDR1 is LNHDA and CDR2 is SQIVND (reference sequence). The CDR3 DNA reads as TGTGCCAGTAGTCCCGGGACAGGGGGCCAAGAGACCCAGTACTTC. It is translated as CASSPGTGGQETQYF. The full variable domain, in which reference TRBV19 and TRBJ2-5 provide the parts outside the CDR3, is DGGITQSPKYLFRKEGQNVTLSCEQNLNHDAMYWYRQDPGQGLRLIYYSQIVNDFQKGDIAEGYSVSREKKESFPLTVTSAQKNPTAFYLCASSPGTGGQETQYFGPGTRLLVL.

The chain links TRBV5-1 to TRBJ2-7; 8 bases are shared with TRBD1. The germline V gene encodes CDR1 SGHRS and CDR2 YFSETQ. The CDR3 extends over 13 amino acids. Germline trimming cut 2 bases from V and 5 bases from J; bases unmatched to any gene: 3. CDR3 nucleotide sequence: TGCGCCAGCAGCTTCGGGACAGGCGACGAGCAGTACTTC. Its translation is CASSFGTGDEQYF.

This clone has just a few counts. J is TRBJ2-1 and V is TRBV14, with 7 bases lining up with TRBD2. The J segment lost 1 base and the V segment lost 4 bases, leaving 7 bases of the junction unmatched. CDR3 length equals 16 residues. Germline loops: CDR1 SGHDN, CDR2 FVKESK. In DNA form, the CDR3 reads TGTGCCAGCAGCCCCCTATTGGGGGGGTCCTACAATGAGCAGTTCTTC. Translated: CASSPLLGGSYNEQFF.

This clone has more than one count but fewer than ten. The chain couples TRBV28 to TRBJ1-1; no definite D call. The germline gives CDR1 MDHEN, CDR2 SYDVKM. Trimming pared 5 bases from V and 9 bases from J, leaving 10 bases between. The CDR3 length is 11 residues. The CDR3 spells CASSLSRKAFF. CDR3 bases: TGTGCCAGCAGTCTAAGCAGGAAAGCTTTCTTT.